What follows are 26 T cell receptor beta chains derived from one specimen sequenced in a study of cytomegalovirus exposure and HLA in healthy donors (dated by TCRdb to the late 2010s). Libraries were built with the immunoSEQ multiplex PCR assay. The multiplex PCR relied on a mix of 60 forward primers for TCR Vbeta segments and 13 reverse primers for TCR Jbeta segments. TCRdb took this table from immuneACCESS and kept in-frame rearrangements with V and J called. Such tables lack part of the clones; where checked against another copy, unresolved V genes explain under half of the gap, and the rest is unexplained. Recorded for this sample are around 68,000 clones; approximately 68% of them occurred a single time. The ten largest clones add up to over 9.5% of the sample. Sequencing was carried out using PBMCs. The receptors were gathered from a woman in her twenties or thirties in good health and CMV-seronegative.

This chain links TRBV6-1 with TRBJ1-3; D possibly corresponds to TRBD1 (6 bases). Germline CDR1 is MNHNS and CDR2 is SASEGT. CDR3 size: 13 residues. V was clipped by 10 bases and J by 1 base, with 11 bases between them. CDR3 amino acids: CATQTGSGNTIYF. The CDR3 nucleotides read TGTGCCACCCAAACAGGGTCTGGAAACACCATATATTTT.

J is TRBJ2-5 and V is TRBV7-9, with D perhaps TRBD2 (5 bases). CDR1 and CDR2 (germline): SEHNR, FQNEAQ (reference sequence). This CDR3 contains 14 residues. Between the trimmed V and J ends, which lost 5 bases and 1 base, there was a span of 11 bases. The CDR3 DNA reads as TGTGCCAGCAGCAGGAGCGGACTCCAAGAGACCCAGTACTTC. Translation: CASSRSGLQETQYF.

This clone ranks as medium-sized. The same CDR3 arises from other DNA sequences in this sample as well. The chain carries TRBV10-3 and TRBJ2-7; D unresolved. From germline, CDR1 is ENHRY and CDR2 SYGVKD. The CDR3 runs 12 residues. The V gene lost 3 bases and the J gene lost 0 bases, with 3 bases spanning the gap. CDR3 sequence: CAISDSSYEQYF. CDR3 nucleotides: TGTGCCATCAGTGACAGCTCCTACGAGCAGTACTTC.

This chain joins TRBV2 and TRBJ2-2, with D perhaps matching TRBD2 (7 bases). Germline V gives CDR1 SNHLY, CDR2 FYNNEI. Trimming stripped 4 bases from V and 6 bases from J, with 12 bases between. This CDR3 is built from 14 residues. This CDR3 is CASSAGGNSGELFF. DNA of the CDR3: TGTGCCAGCAGTGCGGGGGGCAATTCCGGGGAGCTGTTTTTT.

The rearrangement joins TRBV12-5 to TRBJ2-5; D might be TRBD1 (6 bases). Germline V gene sequence: CDR1 LGHNT, CDR2 FRNRAP. The CDR3 runs to 15 residues. V was pared by 4 bases and J by 2 bases, with 14 bases between. CDR3 region: CASGSTTGTQETQYF. CDR3 bases: TGTGCTAGTGGTTCCACGACCGGGACACAAGAGACCCAGTACTTC.

The rearrangement uses TRBV5-8 and TRBJ2-3; 7 bases map to TRBD2. The trim removed 5 bases at V and 3 bases at J, leaving 12 bases unmatched. CDR3 length: 16 amino acids. Germline CDR1 SGHTS, CDR2 YDEGEE. The CDR3 reads CASSPGRGPQTDTQYF. For the CDR3, the DNA is TGTGCCAGCAGTCCGGGGAGGGGCCCCCAAACAGATACGCAGTATTTT.

The chain has TRBV13 and TRBJ2-3, with TRBD2 as a possible D gene (5 bases). Germline V gene data show CDR1 as PRHDT and CDR2 as FYEKMQ (reference sequence). V dropped 3 bases and J dropped 4 bases, with 14 bases sitting between them. The CDR3 has 15 amino acids. CDR3 in DNA: TGTGCCAGCAGCTTGGGAGTTCGGAGCCCAGATACGCAGTATTTT. It translates to CASSLGVRSPDTQYF. The full variable domain, its missing parts supplied by reference TRBV13 and TRBJ2-3, is AAGVIQSPRHLIKEKRETATLKCYPIPRHDTVYWYQQGPGQDPQFLISFYEKMQSDKGSIPDRFSAQQFSDYHSELNMSSLELGDSALYFCASSLGVRSPDTQYFGPGTRLTVL.

This clone has more than one count but fewer than ten. The chain recombines TRBV5-6 with TRBJ1-4; 8 nucleotides match TRBD1. CDR1 is SGHDT, CDR2 YYEEEE, per germline. After removal of 1 base from V and 8 bases from J, the junction contained 7 bases not matched to a gene. The CDR3 has 15 amino acids. The CDR3 region is CASSLTGGLGEKLFF. DNA for the CDR3: TGTGCCAGCAGCTTGACAGGGGGGTTAGGAGAAAAACTGTTTTTT.

The chain is built from TRBV30 and TRBJ1-6; the D gene is possibly TRBD1 (6 bases). CDR1 GTSNPN and CDR2 SVGIG come from the germline V gene (reference sequence). The CDR3 runs 15 residues. V was shortened by 7 bases and J by 4 bases, with 17 bases between the two germline ends. The CDR3 sequence: CAYTLRTVYNSPLHF. CDR3 sequence (DNA): TGTGCCTACACCCTAAGGACAGTTTATAATTCACCCCTCCACTTT.

The chain uses TRBV4-1 and TRBJ2-1; 10 bases fit TRBD2. Trimming cost V 5 bases and J 4 bases; bases outside gene matches: 5. This CDR3 is 15 amino acids long. Germline lookup yields CDR1 MGHRA and CDR2 YSYEKL. CDR3 loop: CASSTLAGAYNEQFF. The CDR3 DNA is TGCGCCAGCAGCACCCTAGCGGGGGCTTACAATGAGCAGTTCTTC.

The V and J genes are TRBV4-1 and TRBJ1-6; D gene ambiguous. The CDR3 is made up of 14 amino acids. V was trimmed by 1 base and J by 8 bases, leaving 9 bases between them. Germline CDR1 is MGHRA and CDR2 is YSYEKL. CDR3 DNA: TGCGCCAGCAGCCAAGGAGGTAAGGATTCACCCCTCCACTTT. Translating it yields CASSQGGKDSPLHF.

This clone was seen a few times. The V and J genes are TRBV29-1 and TRBJ2-1; D is perhaps TRBD1 (5 bases). V dropped 3 bases and J dropped 7 bases, with 7 bases sitting between them. Germline CDR1 reads SQVTM; CDR2 reads ANQGSEA. CDR3 size: 11 residues. The CDR3 DNA reads as TGCAGCGTTGACAGGGCTAATGAGCAGTTCTTC. Translation gives CSVDRANEQFF.

This clone appeared once. As the CDR3 is not closed by the conserved phenylalanine or tryptophan, this likely results from a read error. The chain links TRBV29-1 to TRBJ1-1, with TRBD1 identical over 10 bases. Trimming removed 7 bases from V and 1 base from J; junction bases left unmatched: 3. CDR1 is SQVTM and CDR2 is ANQGSEA in the germline V gene. This CDR3 has 13 amino acids. CDR3 region: CSGDRGRNTEAFV. Written as DNA, the CDR3 is TGCAGCGGTGACAGGGGGCGGAACACTGAAGCTTTCGTT.

This clone was picked up a small number of times. This sequence joins TRBV10-3 and TRBJ1-6, with D unclear. This CDR3 is 13 amino acids long. The V gene's germline CDR1 is ENHRY and CDR2 SYGVKD. V gave up 2 bases and J gave up 10 bases, with 9 bases separating them. CDR3 sequence (DNA): TGTGCCATCAGTGAGCCTCCCTCCTCACCCCTCCACTTT. It translates to CAISEPPSSPLHF.

The chain links TRBV27 to TRBJ2-3; D is possibly TRBD1 (6 bases). The CDR3 loop spans 14 amino acids. Per the germline V gene, CDR1 is MNHEY and CDR2 is SMNVEV (reference sequence). V was clipped by 6 bases and J by 2 bases, with 12 bases between them. The chain's CDR3 is CASRSHRDTDTQYF. CDR3 nucleotides: TGTGCCAGCAGATCCCACAGGGACACAGATACGCAGTATTTT.

The CDR3, as DNA: TGTGCCAGCAGCTCCTCACGACTAGCGGGGGGTTTAGTTGAGCAGTTCTTC. The encoded protein is CASSSSRLAGGLVEQFF. This sequence joins TRBV7-3 and TRBJ2-1, with TRBD2 identical over 13 bases. Germline V gene lookup returns CDR1 SGHTA and CDR2 FQGTGA. V shed 4 bases, J shed 9 bases, and the junction held 12 bases outside the gene matches. The CDR3 totals 17 residues.

The table lists this clone with a few counts. The rearrangement uses TRBV2 and TRBJ1-1, with a tentative D call TRBD1 (5 bases). Germline values: CDR1 SNHLY, CDR2 FYNNEI. The CDR3 sequence is 13 residues long. Trimming cost V 9 bases and J 2 bases, with 13 bases left between them. Here the CDR3 DNA reads TGTGCCAGTACTATAGGGGAAAACACTGAAGCTTTCTTT. This sequence encodes CASTIGENTEAFF.

There are a few counts of this clone. The V and J genes are TRBV10-3 and TRBJ2-7; 16 bases match TRBD2. J was trimmed by 2 bases and V by 6 bases; bases with no gene match: 1. Germline lookup yields CDR1 ENHRY and CDR2 SYGVKD. CDR3 length equals 15 residues. The CDR3 spells CAIRGTSGGAYEQYF. CDR3 bases: TGTGCCATCAGAGGGACTAGCGGGGGGGCCTACGAGCAGTACTTC.

This chain uses TRBV7-3 with TRBJ1-1; tentatively, D is TRBD1 (5 bases). V gave up 3 bases and J gave up 1 base, with 6 bases separating them. The CDR3 has 13 amino acids. Germline loops: CDR1 SGHTA, CDR2 FQGTGA. CDR3 sequence (DNA): TGTGCCAGCAGCTTTACAGGGAACACTGAAGCTTTCTTT. This encodes CASSFTGNTEAFF.

The genes are TRBV12-5 and TRBJ1-1; 9 bases are a match to TRBD1. The CDR3 sequence is 15 residues long. J lost 4 bases, V lost 0 bases, and 3 bases had no gene match. Germline V gene data show CDR1 as LGHNT and CDR2 as FRNRAP. The CDR3 reads CASGLVTGGVTEAFF. The CDR3 coding sequence is TGTGCTAGTGGTTTGGTAACAGGGGGCGTCACTGAAGCTTTCTTT.

The chain's CDR3 is CASSPSFRELFF. The CDR3 DNA reads TGTGCCAGCAGCCCGTCTTTTAGGGAGCTGTTTTTT. This rearrangement joins TRBV7-9 to TRBJ2-2; D not resolved. V was pared by 5 bases and J by 9 bases, with 10 bases between. The CDR3 consists of 12 residues. Germline CDR1 SEHNR, CDR2 FQNEAQ (reference sequence).

The chain carries TRBV2 and TRBJ1-1, with D unclear. Per the germline V gene, CDR1 is SNHLY and CDR2 is FYNNEI. CDR3 size: 12 residues. Trimming pared 6 bases from V and 10 bases from J, leaving 15 bases between. The CDR3 region is CASRARHFRAFF. Here the CDR3 DNA reads TGTGCCAGCAGAGCACGACATTTTCGAGCTTTCTTT.

This clone was recorded a few times. Additional DNA sequences in this sample encode the identical CDR3. V usage is TRBV5-1 and J usage is TRBJ1-6, with TRBD1 matching over 7 bases. J lost 6 bases, V lost 1 base, and 13 bases had no gene match. Germline values: CDR1 SGHRS, CDR2 YFSETQ. The CDR3 sequence is 18 residues long. The chain's CDR3 is CASSLSGTAQFPNSPLHF. CDR3 nucleotides: TGCGCCAGCAGCTTGTCCGGGACAGCACAATTTCCTAATTCACCCCTCCACTTT.

This sequence joins TRBV19 and TRBJ1-2; 7 nucleotides agree with TRBD1. The CDR3 runs 14 residues. Trimming cost V 6 bases and J 1 base; bases outside gene matches: 5. The germline gives CDR1 LNHDA, CDR2 SQIVND (reference sequence). The CDR3 sequence: CASRAQGYNYGYTF. The CDR3, as DNA: TGTGCCAGTAGAGCACAGGGGTATAACTATGGCTACACCTTC.

The V gene is TRBV19, the J gene TRBJ2-2, with D hard to call. Germline CDR1 reads LNHDA; CDR2 reads SQIVND (reference sequence). The CDR3 is 14 amino acids. V shed 9 bases and J shed 2 bases, with 13 bases lying between them. The CDR3 is CASRGQFNTGELFF. In nucleotides, the CDR3 is TGTGCCAGCCGCGGCCAATTTAACACCGGGGAGCTGTTTTTT.

V and J are TRBV7-6 and TRBJ1-1; D uncertain. The CDR3 is 15 amino acids. The germline CDR1 and CDR2 sequences are SGHVS and FNYEAQ. The ends were cut back, 2 bases at V and 4 bases at J, with 14 bases in the middle. The CDR3 is CASSLSVLAGTEAFF. CDR3 nucleotides: TGTGCCAGCAGCTTATCCGTCCTTGCAGGCACTGAAGCTTTCTTT.